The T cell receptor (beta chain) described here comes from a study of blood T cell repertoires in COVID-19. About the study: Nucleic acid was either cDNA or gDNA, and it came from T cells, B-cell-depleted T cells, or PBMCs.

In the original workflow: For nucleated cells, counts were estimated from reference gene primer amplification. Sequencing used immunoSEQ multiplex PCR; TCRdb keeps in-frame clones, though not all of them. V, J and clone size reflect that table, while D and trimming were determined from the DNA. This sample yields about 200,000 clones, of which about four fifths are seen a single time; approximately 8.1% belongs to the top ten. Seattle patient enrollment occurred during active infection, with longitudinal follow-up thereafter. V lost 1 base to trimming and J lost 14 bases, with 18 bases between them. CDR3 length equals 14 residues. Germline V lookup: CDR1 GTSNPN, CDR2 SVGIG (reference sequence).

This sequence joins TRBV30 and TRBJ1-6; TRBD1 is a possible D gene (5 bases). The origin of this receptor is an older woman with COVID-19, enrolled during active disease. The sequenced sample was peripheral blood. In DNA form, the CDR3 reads TGTGCCTGGAGTGAAATGACAAGGGGAGGGGCCCTCCACTTT. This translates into CAWSEMTRGGALHF.